A selection of T cell receptor beta chains follows, all from one sample in a study of T cells after yellow fever vaccination. TCRdb used MiXCR to reprocess the 5' RACE reads, holding one entry per CDR3 protein. Here the sample spans 110,000 to 150,000 distinct CDR3 sequences, 5% to 8% being singletons. The sample was CD4+ T cells sorted from PBMCs, taken 10 days after the yellow fever booster vaccination. The receptors were gathered from a young man who received the YFV17D yellow fever vaccine. Both conserved end residues are part of each CDR3. D genes are given only for firm matches. Not every row has a clone size; where given, it reads once, few, many or a size class.

V gene: TRBV7-2
D gene: NA
clone size: many
J gene: TRBJ2-5
CDR3 protein: CASSLDGPVKTQYF
CDR3 DNA: TGTGCCAGCAGCTTAGATGGTCCAGTGAAGACCCAGTACTTC

V gene: TRBV6-1
D gene: TRBD2
clone size: many
J gene: TRBJ2-7
CDR3 protein: CASSSAGLAGFISYEQYF
CDR3 DNA: TGTGCCAGCAGTAGCGCAGGACTAGCGGGCTTCATCTCCTACGAGCAGTACTTC

V gene: TRBV5-1
D gene: TRBD2
clone size: many
J gene: TRBJ2-7
CDR3 protein: CASSLRLAGVFAYEQYF
CDR3 DNA: TGCGCCAGCAGCTTACGACTAGCGGGAGTATTTGCCTACGAGCAGTACTTC

V gene: TRBV7-9
D gene: NA
clone size: many
J gene: TRBJ2-5
CDR3 protein: CASSFPGTAQETQYF
CDR3 DNA: TGTGCCAGCAGCTTTCCCGGGACCGCGCAAGAGACCCAGTACTTC

V gene: TRBV7-8
D gene: TRBD1
clone size: few
J gene: TRBJ2-1
CDR3 protein: CASTPGQGRNEQFF
CDR3 DNA: TGTGCCAGCACGCCCGGACAGGGGAGGAATGAGCAGTTCTTC

V gene: TRBV7-2
D gene: NA
clone size: many
J gene: TRBJ2-3
CDR3 protein: CASSLVRTPETQYF
CDR3 DNA: TGTGCCAGCAGCTTAGTGAGGACCCCCGAAACGCAGTATTTT

V gene: TRBV29-1
D gene: TRBD1
clone size: many
J gene: TRBJ2-3
CDR3 protein: CSVGTGANTDTQYF
CDR3 DNA: TGCAGCGTGGGGACAGGGGCTAACACAGATACGCAGTATTTT

V gene: TRBV6-5
D gene: TRBD2
clone size: many
J gene: TRBJ2-3
CDR3 protein: CASSYSPSGRSTDTQYF
CDR3 DNA: TGTGCCAGCAGTTACTCACCTAGCGGGAGAAGCACAGATACGCAGTATTTT

V gene: TRBV21-1
D gene: NA
clone size: many
J gene: TRBJ2-7
CDR3 protein: CASSNGQLEQYF
CDR3 DNA: TGTGCCAGCAGCAACGGTCAGCTCGAGCAGTACTTC

V gene: TRBV18
D gene: TRBD2
clone size: many
J gene: TRBJ2-1
CDR3 protein: CASSPIAGETNEQFF
CDR3 DNA: TGTGCCAGCTCACCAATAGCGGGAGAAACTAATGAGCAGTTCTTC

V gene: TRBV5-4
D gene: TRBD2
clone size: many
J gene: TRBJ2-1
CDR3 protein: CASSLGRTSGLNEQFF
CDR3 DNA: TGTGCCAGCAGCTTGGGAAGGACTAGCGGCCTCAATGAGCAGTTCTTC

V gene: TRBV7-9
D gene: TRBD1
clone size: few
J gene: TRBJ1-2
CDR3 protein: CASSLSGGGGYGYTF
CDR3 DNA: TGTGCCAGCAGCTTATCAGGGGGCGGGGGCTATGGCTACACCTTC

V gene: TRBV24-1
D gene: TRBD1
clone size: many
J gene: TRBJ2-1
CDR3 protein: CATSTSTGTGRTNEQFF
CDR3 DNA: TGTGCCACCAGTACATCCACCGGGACAGGAAGAACCAATGAGCAGTTCTTC

V gene: TRBV29-1
D gene: NA
clone size: NA
J gene: TRBJ2-1
CDR3 protein: CSVKGLDFIEQFF
CDR3 DNA: TGCAGCGTCAAGGGACTTGACTTTATTGAGCAGTTCTTC

V gene: TRBV11-2
D gene: NA
clone size: many
J gene: TRBJ2-1
CDR3 protein: CASSLDNFRGNEQFF
CDR3 DNA: TGTGCCAGCAGCTTAGATAACTTTCGGGGGAATGAGCAGTTCTTC

V gene: TRBV15
D gene: NA
clone size: few
J gene: TRBJ2-3
CDR3 protein: CATSRAVSTDTQYF
CDR3 DNA: TGTGCCACCAGCAGGGCAGTATCCACAGATACGCAGTATTTT

V gene: TRBV20-1
D gene: NA
clone size: few
J gene: TRBJ2-7
CDR3 protein: CSASRDPYEQYF
CDR3 DNA: TGCAGTGCTAGCAGGGACCCCTACGAGCAGTACTTC

V gene: TRBV5-1
D gene: NA
clone size: NA
J gene: TRBJ1-4
CDR3 protein: CASSLALGARAEKLFF
CDR3 DNA: TGCGCCAGCAGCTTGGCCCTAGGGGCCCGGGCTGAAAAACTGTTTTTT

V gene: TRBV3-1
D gene: NA
clone size: many
J gene: TRBJ2-5
CDR3 protein: CASSQDATRRATQYF
CDR3 DNA: TGTGCCAGCAGCCAAGATGCCACCCGGAGGGCGACCCAGTACTTC

V gene: TRBV12-3/TRBV12-4
D gene: TRBD2
clone size: many
J gene: TRBJ2-5
CDR3 protein: CASSSLYGGGETQYF
CDR3 DNA: TGTGCCAGCAGTTCCCTTTATGGGGGAGGGGAGACCCAGTACTTC

V gene: TRBV5-1
D gene: NA
clone size: NA
J gene: TRBJ2-2
CDR3 protein: CASSYQPGRGTGELFF
CDR3 DNA: TGCGCCAGCAGCTACCAGCCGGGGCGGGGCACCGGGGAGCTGTTTTTT

V gene: TRBV29-1
D gene: TRBD2
clone size: many
J gene: TRBJ2-1
CDR3 protein: CSVTNRGLAGSYEQFF
CDR3 DNA: TGCAGCGTCACAAACCGGGGACTAGCGGGAAGCTATGAGCAGTTCTTC

V gene: TRBV19
D gene: TRBD2
clone size: few
J gene: TRBJ2-1
CDR3 protein: CASAPGTSGINEQFF
CDR3 DNA: TGTGCCAGTGCTCCCGGGACTAGCGGGATCAATGAGCAGTTCTTC